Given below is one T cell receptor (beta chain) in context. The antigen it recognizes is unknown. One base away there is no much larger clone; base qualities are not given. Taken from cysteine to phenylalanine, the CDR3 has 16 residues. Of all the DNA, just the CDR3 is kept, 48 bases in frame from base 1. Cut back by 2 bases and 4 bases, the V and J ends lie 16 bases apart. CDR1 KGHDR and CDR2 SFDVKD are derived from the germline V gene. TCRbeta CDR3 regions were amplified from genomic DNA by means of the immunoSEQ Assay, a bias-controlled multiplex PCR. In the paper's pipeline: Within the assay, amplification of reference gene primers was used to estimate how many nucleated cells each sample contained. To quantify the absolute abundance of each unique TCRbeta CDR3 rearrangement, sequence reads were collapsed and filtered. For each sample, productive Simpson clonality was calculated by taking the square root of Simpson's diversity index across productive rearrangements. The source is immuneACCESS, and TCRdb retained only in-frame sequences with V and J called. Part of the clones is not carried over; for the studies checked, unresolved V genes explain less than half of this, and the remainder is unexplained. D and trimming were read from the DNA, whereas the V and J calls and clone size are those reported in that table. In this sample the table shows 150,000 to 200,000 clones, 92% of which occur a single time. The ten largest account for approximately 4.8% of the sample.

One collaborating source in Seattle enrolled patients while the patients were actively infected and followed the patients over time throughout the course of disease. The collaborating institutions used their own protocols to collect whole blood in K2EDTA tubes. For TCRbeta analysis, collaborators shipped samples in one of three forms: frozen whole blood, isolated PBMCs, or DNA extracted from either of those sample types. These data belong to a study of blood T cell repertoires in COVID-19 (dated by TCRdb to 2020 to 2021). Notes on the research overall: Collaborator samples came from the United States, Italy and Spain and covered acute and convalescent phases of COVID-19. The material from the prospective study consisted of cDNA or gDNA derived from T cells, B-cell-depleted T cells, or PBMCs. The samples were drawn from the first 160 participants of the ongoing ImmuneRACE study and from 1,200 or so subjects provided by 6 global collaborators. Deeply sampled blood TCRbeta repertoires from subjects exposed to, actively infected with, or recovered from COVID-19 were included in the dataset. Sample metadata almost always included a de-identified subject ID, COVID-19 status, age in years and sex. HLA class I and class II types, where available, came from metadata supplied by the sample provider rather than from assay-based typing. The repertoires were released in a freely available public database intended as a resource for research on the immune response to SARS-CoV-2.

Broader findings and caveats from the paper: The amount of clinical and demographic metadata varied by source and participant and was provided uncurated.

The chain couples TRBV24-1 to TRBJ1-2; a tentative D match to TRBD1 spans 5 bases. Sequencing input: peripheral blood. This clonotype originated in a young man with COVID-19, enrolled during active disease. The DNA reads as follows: TGTGCCACCAGTGATTCGGAGACAGTGGCCCTCTATGGCTACACCTTC. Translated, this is CATSDSETVALYGYTF.